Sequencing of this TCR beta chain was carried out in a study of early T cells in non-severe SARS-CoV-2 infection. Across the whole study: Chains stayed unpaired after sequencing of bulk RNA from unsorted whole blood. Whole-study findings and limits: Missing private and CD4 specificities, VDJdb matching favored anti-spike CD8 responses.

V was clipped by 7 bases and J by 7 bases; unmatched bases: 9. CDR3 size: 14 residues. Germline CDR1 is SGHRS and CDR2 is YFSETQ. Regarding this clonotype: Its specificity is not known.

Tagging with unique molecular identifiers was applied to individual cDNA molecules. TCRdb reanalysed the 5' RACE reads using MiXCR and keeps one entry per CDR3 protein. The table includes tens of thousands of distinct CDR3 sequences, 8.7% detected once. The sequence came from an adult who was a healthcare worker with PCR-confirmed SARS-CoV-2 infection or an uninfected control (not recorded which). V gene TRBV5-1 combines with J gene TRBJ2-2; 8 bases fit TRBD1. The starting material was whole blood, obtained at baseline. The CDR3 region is CASASGTGVGELFF. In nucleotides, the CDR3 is TGCGCCAGCGCGTCCGGGACAGGTGTCGGGGAGCTGTTTTTT.